Listed below are T cell receptor beta chains from one sample, sequenced in a study of shared clonotypes between healthy human individuals. Generated by immunoSEQ multiplex PCR, the TCRdb table keeps only in-frame clones and is missing some. The repertoire holds a few million clones, with more than 90% as singletons. The sequencing input was naive CD4+ T cells sorted from blood. Receptors were obtained from a man between 18 and 29 years old in good health. The CDR3 runs from the conserved cysteine through the conserved F or W.

j_call: TRBJ1-4; v_call: TRBV5-1; cdr3_aa: CASSLGPATTNEKLFF
j_call: TRBJ1-4; v_call: TRBV4-1; cdr3_aa: CASSQQGLTTNEKLFF
j_call: TRBJ1-1; v_call: TRBV30; cdr3_aa: CAWNTGTLTLNTEAFF
j_call: TRBJ2-5; v_call: TRBV2; cdr3_aa: CASSVVGHQETQYF
j_call: TRBJ2-3; v_call: TRBV30; cdr3_aa: CAWSMGASTDTQYF
j_call: TRBJ1-6; v_call: TRBV7-9; cdr3_aa: CASSPGGNSPLHF
j_call: TRBJ1-3; v_call: TRBV9; cdr3_aa: CASSVGQKTSGNTIYF
j_call: TRBJ2-3; v_call: TRBV19; cdr3_aa: CASSGATDTQYF
j_call: TRBJ2-7; v_call: TRBV18; cdr3_aa: CASSPGTGYSYEQYF
j_call: TRBJ1-6; v_call: TRBV6-5; cdr3_aa: CASRDIPWDSPLHF
j_call: TRBJ2-7; v_call: TRBV5-1; cdr3_aa: CASSSGGVSYEQYF
j_call: TRBJ1-6; v_call: TRBV4-1; cdr3_aa: CASSQLGQGLPSPLHF
j_call: TRBJ2-3; v_call: TRBV4-1; cdr3_aa: CASSVGGARSTDTQYF
j_call: TRBJ2-3; v_call: TRBV4-1; cdr3_aa: CASSQDRRGARMADTQYF
j_call: TRBJ2-1; v_call: TRBV11-2; cdr3_aa: CASSLTGLADHEQFF
j_call: TRBJ1-4; v_call: TRBV2; cdr3_aa: CASRLRGLPEKLFF
j_call: TRBJ1-5; v_call: TRBV7-9; cdr3_aa: CASSTDRGKQPQHF